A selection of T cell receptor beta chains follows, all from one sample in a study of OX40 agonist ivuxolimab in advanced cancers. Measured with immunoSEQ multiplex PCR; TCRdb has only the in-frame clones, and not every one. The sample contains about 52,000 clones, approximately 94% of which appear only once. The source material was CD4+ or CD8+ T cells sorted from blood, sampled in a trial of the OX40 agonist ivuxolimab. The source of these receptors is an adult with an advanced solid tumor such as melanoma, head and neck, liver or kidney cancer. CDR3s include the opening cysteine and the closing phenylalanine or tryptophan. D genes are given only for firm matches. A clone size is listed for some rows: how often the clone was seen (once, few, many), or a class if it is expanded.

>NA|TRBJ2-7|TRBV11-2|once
TGTGCCAGCAGCTTAGCTTCCGGGTTACTGTCTTACGAGCAGTACTTC
CASSLASGLLSYEQYF
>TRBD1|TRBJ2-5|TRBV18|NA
TGTGCCAGCTCATCAAGACAGGGCATCCAGGAGACCCAGTACTTC
CASSSRQGIQETQYF
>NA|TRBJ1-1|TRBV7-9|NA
TGTGCCAGCAGTCGTCTCGGGACTGAAGCTTTCTTT
CASSRLGTEAFF
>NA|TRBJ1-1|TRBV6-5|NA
TGTGCCAGCAGTTACGCCCCAGTAGACACTGAAGCTTTCTTT
CASSYAPVDTEAFF
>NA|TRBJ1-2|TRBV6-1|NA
TGTGCCAGCAGTGATCTCGGCCACTATAGTAACTATGGCTACACCTTC
CASSDLGHYSNYGYTF
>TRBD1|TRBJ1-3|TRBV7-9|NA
TGTGCCAGCAGCTTTCCCGGGACAGGGACCATAAACACCATATATTTT
CASSFPGTGTINTIYF
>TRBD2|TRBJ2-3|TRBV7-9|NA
TGTGCCAGCAGCTTAGGCGGGCGACTAGCGAGTGCAGATACGCAGTATTTT
CASSLGGRLASADTQYF
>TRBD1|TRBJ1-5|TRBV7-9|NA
TGTGCCAGCAGCCCGGGACAGGGGAATCAGCCCCAGCATTTT
CASSPGQGNQPQHF
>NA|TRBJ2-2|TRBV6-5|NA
TGTGCCAGCACTGGCCCCCCCAGAGGCGGGGAGCTGTTTTTT
CASTGPPRGGELFF
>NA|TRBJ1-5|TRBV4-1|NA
TGCGCCAGCAGCCAAGGGGGGCAGCCCCAGCATTTT
CASSQGGQPQHF
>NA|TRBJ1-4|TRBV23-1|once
TGCGCCAGCAGTCAAATCGGGGGCGGCAGGGGTAATGAAAAACTGTTTTTT
CASSQIGGGRGNEKLFF
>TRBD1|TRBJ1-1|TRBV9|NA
TGTGCCAGCAGCGCGACAGGGTTGAACACTGAAGCTTTCTTT
CASSATGLNTEAFF
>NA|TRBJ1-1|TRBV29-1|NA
TGCAGCGTTGAAGGGGGGACCAGCACTGAAGCTTTCTTT
CSVEGGTSTEAFF
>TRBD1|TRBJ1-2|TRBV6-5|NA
TGTGCCAGCAGGACAGGGGATAACTATGGCTACACCTTC
CASRTGDNYGYTF
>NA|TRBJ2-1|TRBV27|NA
TGTGCCAGCGGACATAATAATGCCAATGAGCAGTTCTTC
CASGHNNANEQFF
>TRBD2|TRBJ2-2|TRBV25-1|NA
TGTGCCAGCAGTGAGGGGGGGGGAAACACCGGGGAGCTGTTTTTT
CASSEGGGNTGELFF
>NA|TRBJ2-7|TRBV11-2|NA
TGTGCCAGCAGCTTCGTGCTAGCTTACGAGCAGTACTTC
CASSFVLAYEQYF
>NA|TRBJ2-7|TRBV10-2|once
TGCGCCAGCAGTGACGACAGGCTAGTCTACGAGCAGTACTTC
CASSDDRLVYEQYF
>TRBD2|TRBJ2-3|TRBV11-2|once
TGTGCCAGCAGCTTATTCCCTAGCGGGAGTACTACAGATACGCAGTATTTT
CASSLFPSGSTTDTQYF
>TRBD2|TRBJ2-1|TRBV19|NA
TGTGCCAGTAGTCCCAGGACTAGCGACTACAATGAGCAGTTCTTC
CASSPRTSDYNEQFF
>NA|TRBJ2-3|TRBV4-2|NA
TGTGCCAGCAGCCAAGATTCCCGCACAGATACGCAGTATTTT
CASSQDSRTDTQYF
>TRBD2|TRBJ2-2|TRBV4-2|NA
TGTGCCAGCAGCCTTGTAGCGGGCGGTCACGGGGAGCTGTTTTTT
CASSLVAGGHGELFF